The 28 T cell receptor beta chains listed next were all sequenced from one sample in a study of blood T cell repertoires in COVID-19. The repertoire was sequenced with immunoSEQ multiplex PCR; TCRdb's copy has only in-frame clones and lacks some. The sample includes more than 95,000 clones, approximately 85% of them seen just once. The sample consisted of peripheral blood. The receptors were sampled from a woman of 80 years or more with COVID-19, enrolled during active disease.

The chain links TRBV20-1 to TRBJ2-7, with D possibly being TRBD2 (5 bases). The V and J ends lost 3 bases and 6 bases respectively, with 15 bases between them. This CDR3 is 13 amino acids long. The germline V gene has CDR1 DFQATT and CDR2 SNEGSKA (reference sequence). The DNA for the CDR3 is TGCAGTGCTAGTCCTTATACTAGTCCCGAGCAGTACTTC. It specifies CSASPYTSPEQYF.

The V and J genes are TRBV6-5 and TRBJ2-3, with a tentative D call TRBD2 (6 bases). Per the germline V gene, CDR1 is MNHEY and CDR2 is SVGAGI. The CDR3 runs 14 residues. The V end lost 6 bases, the J end lost 0 bases, and 10 bases lay between the germline ends. The CDR3 here is CASRTGASTDTQYF. The CDR3 nucleotides are TGTGCCAGCAGGACGGGAGCAAGCACAGATACGCAGTATTTT.

This chain uses TRBV9 with TRBJ2-5, with D unclear. The CDR3 runs to 14 residues. Germline V gene sequence: CDR1 SGDLS, CDR2 YYNGEE. Trimming took 0 bases from V and 5 from J, leaving 11 bases between them. Here the CDR3 DNA reads TGTGCCAGCAGCGTAGGGCCCTTGGAGGAGACCCAGTACTTC. This gives the protein CASSVGPLEETQYF.

DNA for the CDR3: TGTGCCAGCAGTTTACTAGCGGGAGATAATGAGCAGTTCTTC. Its translation is CASSLLAGDNEQFF. The chain carries TRBV6-6 and TRBJ2-1; TRBD2 matches at 11 bases. Germline values: CDR1 MNHNY, CDR2 SVGAGI (reference sequence). V lost 4 bases to trimming and J lost 7 bases; unmatched junction nucleotides: 3. The CDR3 is 14 amino acids.

The rearrangement uses TRBV7-7 and TRBJ2-5; 7 bases fit TRBD1. With 2 bases clipped from V and 5 bases from J, the junction kept 8 bases outside the gene matches. CDR3 length: 15 amino acids. Germline loops: CDR1 SSHAT, CDR2 FNYEAQ (reference sequence). The CDR3 reads CASSLLPGGSETQYF. The CDR3 DNA reads as TGTGCCAGCAGCTTACTTCCAGGGGGTTCGGAGACCCAGTACTTC.

The chain links TRBV13 to TRBJ1-1; D might be TRBD1 (5 bases). V was clipped by 0 bases and J by 5 bases, with 16 bases between them. The CDR3 runs 16 residues. Germline values: CDR1 PRHDT, CDR2 FYEKMQ (reference sequence). The CDR3 loop reads CASSLGEWGLGTEAFF. CDR3 bases: TGTGCCAGCAGCTTAGGGGAATGGGGCCTAGGAACTGAAGCTTTCTTT.

This chain connects TRBV15 to TRBJ2-1, with 9 bases matching TRBD1. V was pared by 5 bases and J by 7 bases, with 9 bases of the junction left unmatched. The CDR3 sequence is 15 residues long. From germline, CDR1 is LNHNV and CDR2 YYDKDF (reference sequence). The chain's CDR3 is CATSGLGQGVNEQFF. Written as DNA, the CDR3 is TGTGCCACCAGCGGCCTGGGACAGGGAGTTAATGAGCAGTTCTTC.

This clone came up a few times. This sequence joins TRBV2 and TRBJ1-1, with D possibly matching TRBD1 (6 bases). The CDR3 length is 14 residues. Germline loops: CDR1 SNHLY, CDR2 FYNNEI. V was shortened by 5 bases and J by 3 bases, with 13 bases between the two germline ends. CDR3: CASSNDRWDTEAFF. CDR3 sequence (DNA): TGTGCCAGCAGTAACGACAGGTGGGACACTGAAGCTTTCTTT.

The V and J genes are TRBV12-3 or TRBV12-4 and TRBJ1-1, with 8 bases identical to TRBD1. Trimming took 6 bases from V and 11 from J; bases not matched to a gene: 11. The CDR3 runs 13 residues. This CDR3 reads CASSPGQGGFAFF. CDR3 DNA: TGTGCCAGCAGCCCTGGACAGGGAGGATTCGCTTTCTTT.

The chain combines TRBV6-5 with TRBJ1-1; a possible D gene is TRBD1 (5 bases). The CDR3 runs to 15 residues. V was clipped by 2 bases and J by 2 bases, with 12 bases between them. The V gene's germline CDR1 is MNHEY and CDR2 SVGAGI. CDR3 in amino acids: CASSYAGRLNTEAFF. The DNA of the CDR3 is TGTGCCAGCAGTTACGCGGGACGGCTAAACACTGAAGCTTTCTTT.

This chain links TRBV5-1 with TRBJ2-2; maybe TRBD1 (6 bases). The CDR3 sequence is 16 residues long. Germline V lookup: CDR1 SGHRS, CDR2 YFSETQ. Trimming shortened V by 5 bases and J by 6 bases, and 20 bases separated the two germline ends. CDR3 residues: CASSYTVGGSAGELFF. The CDR3 DNA reads as TGCGCCAGCAGTTATACAGTTGGGGGCTCGGCCGGGGAGCTGTTTTTT. Based on the CDR3 plus reference TRBV5-1 and TRBJ2-2, the full variable domain is KAGVTQTPRYLIKTRGQQVTLSCSPISGHRSVSWYQQTPGQGLQFLFEYFSETQRNKGNFPGRFSGRQFSNSRSEMNVSTLELGDSALYLCASSYTVGGSAGELFFGEGSRLTVL.

The rearrangement links TRBV6-2 or TRBV6-3 to TRBJ2-1; D gene uncertain. Trimming cost V 6 bases and J 9 bases, with 9 bases left between them. The germline CDR1 and CDR2 sequences are MNHEY and SVGEGT. This CDR3 region has 11 residues. CDR3 sequence reads: CASSLRVEQFF. The CDR3 DNA reads TGTGCCAGCAGCCTACGGGTTGAGCAGTTCTTC.

CDR3 region: CAIREDRGSLRTEAFF. The CDR3 nucleotides are TGTGCCATCAGGGAGGACCGAGGGTCGTTGCGTACTGAAGCTTTCTTT. V usage is TRBV10-3 and J usage is TRBJ1-1; no firm D call. V was trimmed by 6 bases and J by 5 bases, leaving 22 bases between them. Germline V gene sequence: CDR1 ENHRY, CDR2 SYGVKD. CDR3 size: 16 residues.

The V gene is TRBV2, the J gene TRBJ1-5; tentatively, D is TRBD1 (5 bases). CDR1 and CDR2 from the germline V gene are SNHLY and FYNNEI. Trimming pared 6 bases from V and 1 base from J, leaving 13 bases between. CDR3 length equals 15 residues. The CDR3 loop is CASSVDTLSNQPQHF. Here the CDR3 DNA reads TGTGCCAGCAGCGTGGACACTTTAAGCAATCAGCCCCAGCATTTT.

V usage is TRBV12-5 and J usage is TRBJ2-5; 11 nucleotides align to TRBD2. Germline V gene data show CDR1 as LGHNT and CDR2 as FRNRAP. This CDR3 has 16 residues. V was clipped by 4 bases and J by 5 bases; unmatched bases: 9. DNA for the CDR3: TGTGCTAGTGGTTCGTGGGTGACTAGCGGGACTGAGACCCAGTACTTC. It translates to CASGSWVTSGTETQYF.

The chain has TRBV6-2 or TRBV6-3 and TRBJ2-1, with 11 positions matching TRBD2. Trimming removed 2 bases from V and 3 bases from J; junction bases left unmatched: 12. The CDR3 runs 19 residues. Germline CDR1 is MNHEY and CDR2 is SVGEGT. The CDR3 bases are TGTGCCAGCAGTTACCGCCAGGGACTAGCGGCACGCATCTACAATGAGCAGTTCTTC. Encoded protein: CASSYRQGLAARIYNEQFF.

V gene TRBV7-8 combines with J gene TRBJ2-2; 10 bases agree with TRBD2. Trimming cost V 4 bases and J 0 bases; bases outside gene matches: 11. There are 19 residues in the CDR3. Per germline, CDR1 SGHVS and CDR2 FQNEAQ. The CDR3 loop is CASSSRPTSGDANTGELFF. In DNA, the CDR3 is TGTGCCAGCAGCTCCCGACCTACTAGCGGGGACGCGAACACCGGGGAGCTGTTTTTT.

The V and J genes are TRBV5-1 and TRBJ2-1; unclear D gene. CDR3 size: 15 residues. CDR1 is SGHRS, CDR2 YFSETQ, per germline. The V gene lost 4 bases and the J gene lost 1 base, with 12 bases spanning the gap. The CDR3 reads CASSPRLVSYNEQFF. Here the CDR3 DNA reads TGCGCCAGCAGCCCTAGACTGGTTTCCTACAATGAGCAGTTCTTC. Complete variable domain (other parts from reference TRBV5-1 and TRBJ2-1): KAGVTQTPRYLIKTRGQQVTLSCSPISGHRSVSWYQQTPGQGLQFLFEYFSETQRNKGNFPGRFSGRQFSNSRSEMNVSTLELGDSALYLCASSPRLVSYNEQFFGPGTRLTVL.

This chain links TRBV27 with TRBJ2-1, with D possibly TRBD2 on 5 matching bases. The germline gives CDR1 MNHEY, CDR2 SMNVEV (reference sequence). Trimming took off 3 bases at V and 0 bases at J, with 9 bases between the two ends. CDR3 length: 15 residues. Here the CDR3 reads CASSLRASSYNEQFF. The CDR3, as DNA: TGTGCCAGCAGTTTGCGGGCCAGCTCCTACAATGAGCAGTTCTTC.

The CDR3 DNA sequence: TGTGCCAGCAGTACGAACAGGGGGCATCAGCCCCAGCATTTT. Translating it yields CASSTNRGHQPQHF. The chain carries TRBV28 and TRBJ1-5; 9 bases agree with TRBD1. Per the germline V gene, CDR1 is MDHEN and CDR2 is SYDVKM. V shed 5 bases, J shed 5 bases, and the junction held 4 bases outside the gene matches. This CDR3 spans 14 amino acids.

The rearrangement uses TRBV7-9 and TRBJ2-7; possibly TRBD2 for D (5 bases). This CDR3 spans 14 amino acids. Germline V gene data show CDR1 as SEHNR and CDR2 as FQNEAQ (reference sequence). V dropped 5 bases and J dropped 6 bases, with 17 bases sitting between them. The CDR3 region has the DNA TGTGCCAGCAGCGCCGGAGGTAGGGTGGTCGAGCAGTACTTC. It translates to CASSAGGRVVEQYF. Together with reference TRBV7-9 and TRBJ2-7, the CDR3 gives the full variable domain: DTGVSQNPRHKITKRGQNVTFRCDPISEHNRLYWYRQTLGQGPEFLTYFQNEAQLEKSRLLSDRFSAERPKGSFSTLEIQRTEQGDSAMYLCASSAGGRVVEQYFGPGTRLTVT.

This sequence joins TRBV18 and TRBJ2-2, with D tentatively TRBD2 (6 bases). The germline V and J ends were trimmed by 3 bases and 6 bases, with 8 bases remaining between them. The CDR3 has 13 amino acids. Germline V lookup: CDR1 KGHSH, CDR2 LQKENI. The CDR3 region has the DNA TGTGCCAGCTCACCCGGAGGGTCCGGGGAGCTGTTTTTT. Translating it yields CASSPGGSGELFF.

The chain is built from TRBV5-5 and TRBJ1-2, with TRBD1 matching over 9 bases. The CDR3 runs to 15 residues. After removal of 0 bases from V and 4 bases from J, the junction contained 4 bases not matched to a gene. The germline V gene encodes CDR1 SGHKS and CDR2 YYEKEE (reference sequence). CDR3 nucleotide sequence: TGTGCCAGCAGCTTGGGGACAGGGGAGAGCTATGGCTACACCTTC. Its translation is CASSLGTGESYGYTF.

The gene calls are TRBV24-1 and TRBJ2-1; 7 bases are shared with TRBD2. CDR1 is KGHDR, CDR2 SFDVKD, per germline. The length of the CDR3 is 11 residues. V trimming: 9 bases; J trimming: 8 bases; junction bases outside the gene matches: 3. The DNA for the CDR3 is TGTGCCACCTCTGGGGGGGATGAGCAGTTCTTC. This sequence encodes CATSGGDEQFF.

This chain connects TRBV28 to TRBJ2-5, with TRBD2 matching 7 bases. V dropped 5 bases and J dropped 1; count of bases not matched to a gene: 7. The CDR3 is 15 amino acids. Germline assignment: CDR1 MDHEN and CDR2 SYDVKM. CDR3 sequence reads: CASSAPGGGQETQYF. The CDR3 nucleotides are TGTGCCAGCAGTGCCCCCGGCGGGGGCCAAGAGACCCAGTACTTC.

V and J are TRBV28 and TRBJ1-5; a possible D gene is TRBD1 (5 bases). The germline gives CDR1 MDHEN, CDR2 SYDVKM. This CDR3 comprises 12 residues. Trimming shortened V by 7 bases and J by 10 bases, and 14 bases separated the two germline ends. DNA for the CDR3: TGTGCCAGCACCGACGGGGGTGAACCCCAGCATTTT. This translates into CASTDGGEPQHF.

J is TRBJ1-4 and V is TRBV28; D is ambiguous. Trimming stripped 4 bases from V and 3 bases from J, with 12 bases between. The CDR3 covers 15 residues. Per the germline V gene, CDR1 is MDHEN and CDR2 is SYDVKM. As DNA, the CDR3 is TGTGCCAGCAGTTCATTCGGCGGAGCTAATGAAAAACTGTTTTTT. Translation: CASSSFGGANEKLFF.

The chain combines TRBV9 with TRBJ2-1, with D maybe TRBD2 (5 bases). Germline V gene data show CDR1 as SGDLS and CDR2 as YYNGEE. Trimming pared 0 bases from V and 0 bases from J, leaving 7 bases between. CDR3 length equals 15 residues. The CDR3 sequence is CASSVDSVSYNEQFF. The CDR3 DNA sequence: TGTGCCAGCAGCGTAGATAGCGTCTCCTACAATGAGCAGTTCTTC. Filled out from reference TRBV9 and TRBJ2-1, the complete variable domain reads DSGVTQTPKHLITATGQRVTLRCSPRSGDLSVYWYQQSLDQGLQFLIQYYNGEERAKGNILERFSAQQFPDLHSELNLSSLELGDSALYFCASSVDSVSYNEQFFGPGTRLTVL.